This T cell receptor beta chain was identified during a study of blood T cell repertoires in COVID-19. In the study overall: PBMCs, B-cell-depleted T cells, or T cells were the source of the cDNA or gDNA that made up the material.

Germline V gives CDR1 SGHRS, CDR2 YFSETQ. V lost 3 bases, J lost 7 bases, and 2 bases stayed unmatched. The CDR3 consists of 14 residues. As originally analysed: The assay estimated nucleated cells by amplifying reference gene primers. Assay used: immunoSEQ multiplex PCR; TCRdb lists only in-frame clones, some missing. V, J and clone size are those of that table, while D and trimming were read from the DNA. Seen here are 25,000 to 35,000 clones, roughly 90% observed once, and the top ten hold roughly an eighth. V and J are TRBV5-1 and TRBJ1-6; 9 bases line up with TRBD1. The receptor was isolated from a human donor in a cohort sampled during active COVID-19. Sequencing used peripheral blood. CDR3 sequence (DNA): TGCGCCAGCAGCTCGGACAGGGGAAATTCACCCCTCCACTTT. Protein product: CASSSDRGNSPLHF.